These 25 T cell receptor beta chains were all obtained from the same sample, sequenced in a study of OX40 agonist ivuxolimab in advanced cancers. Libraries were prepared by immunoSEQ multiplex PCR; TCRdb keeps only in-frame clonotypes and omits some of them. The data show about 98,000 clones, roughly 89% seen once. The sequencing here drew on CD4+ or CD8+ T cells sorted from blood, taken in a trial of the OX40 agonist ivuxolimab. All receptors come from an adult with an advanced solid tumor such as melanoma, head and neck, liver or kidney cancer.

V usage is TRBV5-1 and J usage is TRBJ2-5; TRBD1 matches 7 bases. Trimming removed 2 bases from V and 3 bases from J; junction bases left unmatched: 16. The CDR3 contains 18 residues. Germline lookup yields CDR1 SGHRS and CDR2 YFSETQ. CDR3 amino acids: CASSFRSPNRGYEETQYF. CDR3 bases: TGCGCCAGCAGCTTCCGGTCACCAAACAGGGGTTATGAAGAGACCCAGTACTTC.

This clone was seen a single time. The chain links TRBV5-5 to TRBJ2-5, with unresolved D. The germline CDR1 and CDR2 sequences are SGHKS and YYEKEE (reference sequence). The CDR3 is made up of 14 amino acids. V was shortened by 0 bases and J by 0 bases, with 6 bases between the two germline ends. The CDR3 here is CASSLGLDQETQYF. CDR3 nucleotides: TGTGCCAGCAGCTTGGGGCTGGACCAAGAGACCCAGTACTTC.

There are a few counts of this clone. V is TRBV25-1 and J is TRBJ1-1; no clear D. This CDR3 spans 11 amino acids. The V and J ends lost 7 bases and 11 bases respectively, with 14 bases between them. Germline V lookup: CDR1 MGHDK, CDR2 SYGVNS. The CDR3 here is CASIGEVEAFF. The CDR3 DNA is TGTGCCAGCATCGGGGAAGTTGAGGCTTTCTTT.

The CDR3 bases are TGTGCCAGCAGCCCTCGTCTGGGGGAGACCCAGTACTTC. Its protein is CASSPRLGETQYF. V and J are TRBV14 and TRBJ2-5; D is ambiguous. V dropped 4 bases and J dropped 5 bases, with 11 bases sitting between them. The CDR3 has 13 amino acids. In germline, CDR1 is SGHDN, CDR2 FVKESK.

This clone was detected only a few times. CDR3 sequence: CASSAEVAGANVLTF. For the CDR3, the DNA is TGTGCCAGCAGCGCAGAGGTTGCTGGGGCCAACGTCCTGACTTTC. This rearrangement joins TRBV9 to TRBJ2-6, with D hard to call. This CDR3 is 15 amino acids long. CDR1 is SGDLS, CDR2 YYNGEE, per germline. Trimming took off 3 bases at V and 2 bases at J, with 9 bases between the two ends.

The CDR3 sequence: CASSSWGAPSTDTQYF. The CDR3 bases are TGTGCCAGTAGTTCCTGGGGGGCCCCTAGCACAGATACGCAGTATTTT. This rearrangement joins TRBV19 to TRBJ2-3; D tentatively fits TRBD1 or TRBD2 (6 bases each). Between the trimmed V and J ends, which lost 5 bases and 0 bases, there was a span of 15 bases. Germline CDR1 and CDR2: LNHDA and SQIVND (reference sequence). The CDR3 is made up of 16 amino acids.

CDR3 protein: CASRGLAKRTYNEQFF. In DNA form, the CDR3 reads TGTGCCAGCAGGGGACTAGCCAAAAGGACCTACAATGAGCAGTTCTTC. The chain links TRBV27 to TRBJ2-1; 9 nucleotides agree with TRBD2. The CDR3 contains 16 residues. V lost 6 bases to trimming and J lost 2 bases; unmatched junction nucleotides: 8. CDR1 and CDR2 from the germline V gene are MNHEY and SMNVEV (reference sequence).

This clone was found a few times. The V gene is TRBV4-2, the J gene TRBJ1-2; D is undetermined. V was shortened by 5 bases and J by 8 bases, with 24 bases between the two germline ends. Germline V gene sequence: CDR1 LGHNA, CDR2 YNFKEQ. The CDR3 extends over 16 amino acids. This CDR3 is CASSSQGIARAGGYTF. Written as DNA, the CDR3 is TGTGCCAGCAGCAGCCAAGGAATCGCGAGGGCGGGAGGCTACACCTTC.

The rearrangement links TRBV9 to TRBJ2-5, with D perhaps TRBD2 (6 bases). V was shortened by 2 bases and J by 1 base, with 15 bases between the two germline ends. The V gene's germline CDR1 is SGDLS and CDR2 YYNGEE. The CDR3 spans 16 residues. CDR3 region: CASSVTTSGGQETQYF. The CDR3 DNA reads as TGTGCCAGCAGCGTTACGACTAGTGGGGGCCAAGAGACCCAGTACTTC.

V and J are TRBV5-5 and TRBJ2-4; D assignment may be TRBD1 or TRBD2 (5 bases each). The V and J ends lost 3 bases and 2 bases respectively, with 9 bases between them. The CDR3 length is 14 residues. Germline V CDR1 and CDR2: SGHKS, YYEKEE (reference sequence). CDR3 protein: CASSSGTTKNIQYF. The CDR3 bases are TGTGCCAGCAGCTCCGGGACGACCAAAAACATTCAGTACTTC.

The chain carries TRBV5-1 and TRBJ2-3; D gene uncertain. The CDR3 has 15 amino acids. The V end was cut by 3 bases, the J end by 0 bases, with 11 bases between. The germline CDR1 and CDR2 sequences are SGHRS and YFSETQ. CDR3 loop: CASSSARTSTDTQYF. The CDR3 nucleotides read TGCGCCAGCAGCTCTGCTAGAACTAGCACAGATACGCAGTATTTT.

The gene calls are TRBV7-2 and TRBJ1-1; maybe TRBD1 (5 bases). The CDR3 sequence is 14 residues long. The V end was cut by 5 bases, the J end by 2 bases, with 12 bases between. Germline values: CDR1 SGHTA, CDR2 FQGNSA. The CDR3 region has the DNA TGTGCCAGCAGCCCCCGCAGGGTAAACACTGAAGCTTTCTTT. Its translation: CASSPRRVNTEAFF. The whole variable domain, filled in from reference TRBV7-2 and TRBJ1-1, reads GAGVSQSPSNKVTEKGKDVELRCDPISGHTALYWYRQSLGQGLEFLIYFQGNSAPDKSGLPSDRFSAERTGGSVSTLTIQRTQQEDSAVYLCASSPRRVNTEAFFGQGTRLTVV.

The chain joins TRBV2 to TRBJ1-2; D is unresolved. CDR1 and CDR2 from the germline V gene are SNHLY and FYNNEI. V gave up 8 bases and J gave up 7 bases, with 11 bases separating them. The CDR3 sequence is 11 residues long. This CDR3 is CASAAEGGYTF. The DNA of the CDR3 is TGTGCCAGCGCGGCGGAGGGTGGCTACACCTTC.

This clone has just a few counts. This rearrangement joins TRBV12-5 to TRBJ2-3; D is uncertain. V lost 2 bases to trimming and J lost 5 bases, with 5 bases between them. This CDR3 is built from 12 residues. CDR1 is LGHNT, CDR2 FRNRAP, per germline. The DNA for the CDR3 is TGTGCTAGTGGTTTGAGGGTAGATACGCAGTATTTT. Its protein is CASGLRVDTQYF.

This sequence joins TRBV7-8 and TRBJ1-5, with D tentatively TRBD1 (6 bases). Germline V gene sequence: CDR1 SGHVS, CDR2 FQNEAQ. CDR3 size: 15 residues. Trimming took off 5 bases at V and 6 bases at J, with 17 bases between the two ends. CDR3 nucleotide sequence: TGTGCCAGCAGCGCCCGGGACACACCCGGTCAGCCCCAGCATTTT. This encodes CASSARDTPGQPQHF.

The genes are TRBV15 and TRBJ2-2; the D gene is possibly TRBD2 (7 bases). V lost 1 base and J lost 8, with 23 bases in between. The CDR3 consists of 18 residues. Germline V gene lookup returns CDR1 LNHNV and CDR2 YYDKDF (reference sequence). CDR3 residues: CATSRGGGLLAGYGELFF. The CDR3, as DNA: TGTGCCACCAGCAGAGGGGGGGGCCTTTTAGCGGGCTATGGGGAGCTGTTTTTT.

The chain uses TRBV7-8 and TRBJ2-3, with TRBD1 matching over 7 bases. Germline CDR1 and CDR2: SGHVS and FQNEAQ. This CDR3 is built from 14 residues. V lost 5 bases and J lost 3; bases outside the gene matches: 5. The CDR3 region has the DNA TGTGCCAGCAGCCCAGGACAGGCAACAGATACGCAGTATTTT. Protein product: CASSPGQATDTQYF.

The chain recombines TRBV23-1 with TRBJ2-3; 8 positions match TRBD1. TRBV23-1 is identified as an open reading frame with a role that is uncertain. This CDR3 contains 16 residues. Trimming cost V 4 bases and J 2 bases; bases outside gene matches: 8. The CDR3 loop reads CASSPPGQEPTDTQYF. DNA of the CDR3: TGCGCCAGCAGTCCCCCGGGACAGGAGCCCACAGATACGCAGTATTTT.

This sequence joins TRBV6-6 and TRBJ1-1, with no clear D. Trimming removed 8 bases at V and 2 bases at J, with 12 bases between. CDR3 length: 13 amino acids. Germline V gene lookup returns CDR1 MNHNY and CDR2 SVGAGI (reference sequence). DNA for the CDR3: TGTGCCAGCCTCCGGGCCGCTAACACTGAAGCTTTCTTT. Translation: CASLRAANTEAFF.

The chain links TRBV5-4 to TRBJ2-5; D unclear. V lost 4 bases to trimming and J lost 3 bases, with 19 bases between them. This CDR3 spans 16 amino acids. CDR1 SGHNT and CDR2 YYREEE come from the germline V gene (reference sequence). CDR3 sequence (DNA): TGTGCCAGCAGCCCAGACCGACGGAGACCGGAAGAGACCCAGTACTTC. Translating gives CASSPDRRRPEETQYF.

CDR3: CASSPNLASNTEAFF. In DNA form, the CDR3 reads TGTGCCAGCTCACCAAATCTCGCATCGAACACTGAAGCTTTCTTT. This rearrangement joins TRBV18 to TRBJ1-1; D ambiguous. CDR3 length: 15 residues. The V end lost 2 bases, the J end lost 1 base, and 11 bases lay between the germline ends. CDR1 is KGHSH and CDR2 is LQKENI in the germline V gene.

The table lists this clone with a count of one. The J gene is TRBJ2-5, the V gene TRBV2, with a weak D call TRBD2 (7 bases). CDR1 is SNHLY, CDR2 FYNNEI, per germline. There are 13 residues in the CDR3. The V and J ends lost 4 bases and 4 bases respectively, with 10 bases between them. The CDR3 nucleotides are TGTGCCAGCAGTGCGCGGGGGCCAGAGACCCAGTACTTC. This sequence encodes CASSARGPETQYF.

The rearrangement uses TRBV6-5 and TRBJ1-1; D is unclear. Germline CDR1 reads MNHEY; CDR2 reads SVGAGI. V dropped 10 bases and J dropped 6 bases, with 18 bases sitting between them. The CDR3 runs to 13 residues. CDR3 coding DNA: TGTGCCACTTCGCGCCCTACAACGGCTGAAGCTTTCTTT. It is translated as CATSRPTTAEAFF.

This CDR3 reads CASSPRPGADGYTF. CDR3 in DNA: TGTGCCAGCAGCCCACGTCCAGGGGCAGATGGCTACACCTTC. V is TRBV7-9 and J is TRBJ1-2, with a tentative D call TRBD1 (6 bases). Germline-derived CDR1 and CDR2 are SEHNR and FQNEAQ (reference sequence). V was pared by 5 bases and J by 6 bases, with 16 bases between. CDR3 length equals 14 residues. The variable domain in full, completed from reference TRBV7-9 and TRBJ1-2, reads DTGVSQNPRHKITKRGQNVTFRCDPISEHNRLYWYRQTLGQGPEFLTYFQNEAQLEKSRLLSDRFSAERPKGSFSTLEIQRTEQGDSAMYLCASSPRPGADGYTFGSGTRLTVV.

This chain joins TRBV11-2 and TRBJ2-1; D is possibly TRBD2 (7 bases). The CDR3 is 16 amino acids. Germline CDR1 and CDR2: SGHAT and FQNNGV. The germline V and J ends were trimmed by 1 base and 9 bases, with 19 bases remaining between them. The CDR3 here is CASSLGNSGGAGEQFF. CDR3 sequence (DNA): TGTGCCAGCAGCTTAGGTAATAGTGGGGGGGCCGGTGAGCAGTTCTTC.